Shown below are 4 T cell receptor beta chains from a single sample sequenced in a study of neurological immune-mediated disorders. TCRdb recomputed calls from the 5' RACE reads with MiXCR, one row per CDR3 protein. The data show 48,000 or so distinct CDR3 sequences, with about 9.4% seen just once and about 20% held by the top ten. The specimen sequenced was PBMCs. The receptors come from a woman aged 40-49 years with HTLV-1-associated myelopathy (HAM/TSP).

This clonotype has ten or more counts. The rearrangement links TRBV2 to TRBJ2-1; D perhaps matches TRBD2 (6 bases). The germline V gene encodes CDR1 SNHLY and CDR2 FYNNEI. The CDR3 covers 15 residues. V was pared by 3 bases and J by 2 bases, with 11 bases between. The CDR3 DNA reads TGTGCCAGCAGTGATCGGGGGAAAGCCTACAATGAGCAGTTCTTC. Translation: CASSDRGKAYNEQFF.

This clonotype was seen at least ten times. This rearrangement joins TRBV12-3 or TRBV12-4 to TRBJ2-2; 7 bases match TRBD1. J gave up 3 bases and V 3 bases, and 13 bases lay outside the gene matches. The CDR3 totals 18 residues. CDR3 nucleotides: TGTGCCAGCAGTTTTGGGGCCCCGACAGGGACGCACACCGGGGAGCTGTTTTTT. It encodes CASSFGAPTGTHTGELFF.

The rearrangement links TRBV2 to TRBJ1-1; 9 bases are shared with TRBD1. The CDR3 has 14 amino acids. Losses at the gene ends were 6 bases for V and 5 bases for J; bases not matched to a gene: 7. Germline CDR1 SNHLY, CDR2 FYNNEI. DNA for the CDR3: TGTGCCAGCAGGCTACAGGGGGCGCAGACTGAAGCTTTCTTT. The encoded protein is CASRLQGAQTEAFF.

There are many counts of this clonotype. The chain couples TRBV6-4 to TRBJ1-6; 8 nucleotides line up with TRBD1. The V and J ends lost 6 bases and 7 bases, in that order; junction bases with no gene match: 11. The germline CDR1 and CDR2 sequences are MRHNA and SNTAGT. This CDR3 has 16 residues. The CDR3 nucleotides are TGTGCCAGCAGGCCGGACGGACAGGGCAACAATTCACCCCTCCACTTT. This codes for CASRPDGQGNNSPLHF.